A single sample gave rise to the 15 T cell receptor beta chains below, sequenced in a study of T-cell reconstitution after alpha-beta-depleted transplantation in children. Unique molecular identifiers were used in preparing the TCRbeta library. TCRdb recomputed calls from the PCR reads with MiXCR, one row per CDR3 protein. The table has 200,000 or so distinct CDR3 sequences, 5% to 7.5% seen once. Material: PBMCs, obtained before TCRalphabeta/CD19-depleted stem cell transplant. The source is a girl less than two years old with combined immunodeficiency, due to receive a stem cell transplant.

This clonotype was seen ten or more times. The chain is built from TRBV5-1 and TRBJ2-5; the D gene is possibly TRBD2 (6 bases). V lost 1 base, J lost 3 bases, and 16 bases lay in between. Germline lookup yields CDR1 SGHRS and CDR2 YFSETQ. The CDR3 is 16 amino acids. Written as DNA, the CDR3 is TGCGCCAGCAGCTTGATCTTGGAGGGAGGAAAAGAGACCCAGTACTTC. Its protein product is CASSLILEGGKETQYF.

Concerning this clonotype: A much more abundant neighbour one base away suggests this may be a read error. The V call is TRBV12-3 or TRBV12-4, the J call TRBJ1-5; D may be TRBD1 (5 bases). The CDR3 has 13 residues. The DNA for the CDR3 is TGTGTCAGCTCAGGGTCCAGCAATCAGCCCCAGCATTTT. Its protein product is CVSSGSSNQPQHF.

This clonotype appeared a few times. The chain uses TRBV2 and TRBJ2-5, with a possible D match to TRBD2 (6 bases). Trimming took off 8 bases at V and 7 bases at J, with 14 bases between the two ends. The CDR3 consists of 12 residues. CDR1 and CDR2 (germline): SNHLY, FYNNEI. The CDR3, as DNA: TGTGCCAGCTGGGACTTGTCTCGGACCCAGTACTTC. Protein product: CASWDLSRTQYF.

This clonotype appeared many times. V and J are TRBV29-1 and TRBJ1-1; the D is unclear. V was pared by 1 base and J by 5 bases, with 5 bases between. This CDR3 spans 11 amino acids. The germline gives CDR1 SQVTM, CDR2 ANQGSEA. The CDR3 DNA is TGCAGCGTTGAAGTTAATACTGAAGCTTTCTTT. This gives the protein CSVEVNTEAFF.

Many counts were recorded for this clonotype. V gene TRBV2 combines with J gene TRBJ2-1; D gene unclear. CDR1 SNHLY and CDR2 FYNNEI come from the germline V gene. CDR3 length equals 13 residues. Between the trimmed V and J ends, which lost 8 bases and 3 bases, there was a span of 11 bases. CDR3: CASATRNYNEQFF. CDR3 coding DNA: TGTGCCAGCGCAACCAGAAACTACAATGAGCAGTTCTTC.

The chain uses TRBV2 and TRBJ2-6, with D unclear. V was shortened by 8 bases and J by 0 bases, with 23 bases between the two germline ends. This CDR3 has 19 amino acids. Germline V gene lookup returns CDR1 SNHLY and CDR2 FYNNEI. CDR3 sequence reads: CASCPQSFPTSSGANVLTF. The CDR3 DNA reads as TGTGCCAGCTGTCCACAAAGTTTCCCAACAAGCTCTGGGGCCAACGTCCTGACTTTC.

This clonotype was observed many times. The gene calls are TRBV4-2 and TRBJ1-2, with D possibly TRBD1 on 5 matching bases. CDR1 is LGHNA, CDR2 YNFKEQ, per germline. The CDR3 runs 15 residues. Trimming took 0 bases from V and 1 from J, leaving 9 bases between them. CDR3 amino acids: CASSQDRGGNYGYTF. The CDR3 DNA is TGTGCCAGCAGCCAAGACCGCGGGGGTAACTATGGCTACACCTTC.

The J gene is TRBJ1-4, the V gene TRBV1. TRBV1 is noted as a pseudogene. The CDR3 sequence is 16 residues long. The CDR3 is CTSSQDCQLRNEKLFF. The CDR3 nucleotides read TGCACCAGCAGCCAAGATTGCCAGCTCCGAAATGAAAAACTGTTTTTT.

The chain has TRBV29-1 and TRBJ1-2; perhaps TRBD1 as D (6 bases). Germline V CDR1 and CDR2: SQVTM, ANQGSEA. The CDR3 loop spans 11 amino acids. Deletions cut 3 bases from V and 8 bases from J, with 10 bases between. This CDR3 is CSVEEGGGYTF. The CDR3 nucleotides are TGCAGCGTTGAGGAAGGGGGAGGCTACACCTTC.

This rearrangement joins TRBV12-3 or TRBV12-4 to TRBJ2-7; 7 bases align to TRBD2. V lost 2 bases and J lost 0; bases outside the gene matches: 4. CDR3 length equals 15 residues. CDR3 DNA: TGTGCCAGCAGTTTACCTAGCGGCTCCTCCTACGAGCAGTACTTC. Amino acids: CASSLPSGSSYEQYF.

At least ten counts were recorded for this clonotype. The rearrangement uses TRBV12-3 or TRBV12-4 and TRBJ2-3, with D unclear. There are 12 residues in the CDR3. Deletions cut 6 bases from V and 2 bases from J, with 6 bases between. The CDR3: CASSQITDTQYF. The CDR3 DNA reads TGTGCCAGCAGCCAAATCACAGATACGCAGTATTTT.

There are many counts of this clonotype. The rearrangement joins TRBV4-3 to TRBJ2-5, with D perhaps matching TRBD1 or TRBD2 (6 bases each). Trimming stripped 3 bases from V and 5 bases from J, with 28 bases between. The CDR3 spans 19 residues. Germline CDR1 and CDR2: LGHNA and YSLEER. The CDR3, as DNA: TGCGCCAGCAGCCATCAAAAGGAAAGGGGGATACCACGGGAGGAGACCCAGTACTTC. This translates into CASSHQKERGIPREETQYF.

This clonotype is classed as medium-sized (0.01 to 0.1%). V is TRBV12-3 or TRBV12-4 and J is TRBJ2-1, with D perhaps matching TRBD2 (7 bases). Trimming took 5 bases from V and 7 from J, leaving 24 bases between them. The CDR3 has 17 amino acids. CDR3 loop: CASSAPWGGDSFNEQFF. CDR3 coding DNA: TGTGCCAGCAGTGCCCCCTGGGGGGGCGATAGTTTTAATGAGCAGTTCTTC.

This clonotype came up many times. Because the CDR3's place on the DNA is in doubt, the DNA is left out and the CDR3 is given as listed by TCRdb. The chain carries TRBV5-1 and TRBJ1-1. From its first to its last residue, the CDR3 has 13 amino acids. Germline V gene lookup returns CDR1 SGHRS and CDR2 YFSETQ. Here the CDR3 reads CASSFGPGAEAFF.

This clonotype was seen repeatedly, ten times or more. The gene calls are TRBV5-1 and TRBJ1-2, with D unclear. Trimming left V 1 base short and J 10 bases short, with 11 bases between. This CDR3 is 12 amino acids long. Germline-derived CDR1 and CDR2 are SGHRS and YFSETQ. In DNA, the CDR3 is TGCGCCAGCAGCTTGTCCAGCCTGAACTACACCTTC. This sequence encodes CASSLSSLNYTF.